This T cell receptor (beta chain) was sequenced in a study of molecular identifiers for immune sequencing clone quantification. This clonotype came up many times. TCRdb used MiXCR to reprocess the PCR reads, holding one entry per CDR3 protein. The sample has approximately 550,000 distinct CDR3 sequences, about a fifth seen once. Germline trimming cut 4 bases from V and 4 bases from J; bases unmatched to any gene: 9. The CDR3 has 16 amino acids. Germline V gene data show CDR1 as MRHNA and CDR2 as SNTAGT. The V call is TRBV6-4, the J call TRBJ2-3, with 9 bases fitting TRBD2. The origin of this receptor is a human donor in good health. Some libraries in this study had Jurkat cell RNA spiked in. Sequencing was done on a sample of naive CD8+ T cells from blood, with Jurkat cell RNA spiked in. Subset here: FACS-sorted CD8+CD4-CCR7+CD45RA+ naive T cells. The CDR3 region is CASSAGLSGSPDTQYF. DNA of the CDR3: TGTGCCAGCAGTGCAGGCCTTAGCGGGAGCCCAGATACGCAGTATTTT.